These T cell receptor beta chains were read from a single sample in a study of cytomegalovirus exposure and HLA in healthy donors. The table came from immunoSEQ multiplex PCR; TCRdb's copy has only in-frame clones and leaves some out. This table holds roughly 180,000 clones, 75% found once. The specimen was PBMCs. The receptors were sampled from a woman in her thirties or forties in good health and CMV-seropositive. CDR3s include the opening cysteine and the closing phenylalanine or tryptophan. A D gene is named only where the DNA matches it firmly. Only part of the rows carry a size: once, few, many, or a class if the clone is expanded.

CASSLAQSTDTQYF	TGTGCCAGCAGCTTAGCACAAAGCACAGATACGCAGTATTTT	TRBV7-2	TRBJ2-3	.	once
CASSVVGPSGSFNEQYF	TGTGCCAGCAGCGTAGTAGGGCCTAGCGGGAGTTTCAACGAGCAGTACTTC	TRBV9	TRBJ2-7	TRBD2	.
CASRPGLAGETQYF	TGTGCCAGCAGGCCGGGACTAGCGGGAGAGACCCAGTACTTC	TRBV6-6	TRBJ2-5	TRBD2	.
CASRVFKGTGGEQYF	TGTGCCAGCAGAGTCTTTAAGGGGACAGGGGGCGAGCAGTACTTC	TRBV27	TRBJ2-7	TRBD1	.
CAISEGRTSGAQDTQYF	TGTGCCATCAGTGAGGGGAGGACTAGCGGAGCACAGGATACGCAGTATTTT	TRBV10-3	TRBJ2-3	TRBD2	.
CASSNTGGWEYF	TGTGCCAGCAGTAATACGGGGGGCTGGGAGTATTTT	TRBV6-5	TRBJ2-3	.	.
CASSVIGQSTDTQYF	TGTGCCAGCAGTGTGATTGGCCAATCCACAGATACGCAGTATTTT	TRBV2	TRBJ2-3	.	.
CASSLSSGLNTEAFF	TGTGCCAGCAGCTTATCAAGCGGGTTGAACACTGAAGCTTTCTTT	TRBV7-9	TRBJ1-1	.	once
CASSGGDRGSYEQYF	TGCGCCAGCAGTGGGGGGGACAGGGGGTCCTACGAGCAGTACTTC	TRBV10-1	TRBJ2-7	TRBD1	.
CASSYDRRTTYEQYF	TGTGCCAGCTCATACGACAGACGGACTACCTACGAGCAGTACTTC	TRBV18	TRBJ2-7	.	once
CASSIGQLSNQPQHF	TGTGCCAGCAGCATTGGACAGCTTAGCAATCAGCCCCAGCATTTT	TRBV2	TRBJ1-5	.	.
CASSLGDRGGEETQYF	TGTGCCAGCAGCTTGGGTGACAGGGGTGGAGAAGAGACCCAGTACTTC	TRBV5-4	TRBJ2-5	TRBD1	.
CASSPSAGALYEQYF	TGTGCCAGCAGCCCATCGGCGGGGGCTCTCTACGAGCAGTACTTC	TRBV5-4	TRBJ2-7	.	.
CSVEERMGEWTDTQYF	TGCAGCGTTGAAGAAAGGATGGGAGAATGGACAGATACGCAGTATTTT	TRBV29-1	TRBJ2-3	.	.
CASTFGANGANVLTF	TGTGCCAGCACTTTTGGGGCCAACGGGGCCAACGTCCTGACTTTC	TRBV28	TRBJ2-6	.	.
CASSKWSTGVSPLHF	TGTGCCAGCAGCAAATGGTCGACAGGGGTATCACCCCTCCACTTT	TRBV21-1	TRBJ1-6	.	.
CASSEAAKGLAADTQYF	TGTGCCAGCAGTGAAGCGGCAAAGGGACTAGCCGCAGATACGCAGTATTTT	TRBV6-1	TRBJ2-3	TRBD2	few
CASSGLAGGFKETQYF	TGTGCCAGCAGCGGTCTAGCGGGAGGTTTTAAAGAGACCCAGTACTTC	TRBV11-2	TRBJ2-5	TRBD2	.
CASSLGTSVTYEQYF	TGTGCCAGCAGTTTAGGGACTAGCGTAACCTACGAGCAGTACTTC	TRBV27	TRBJ2-7	TRBD2	.
CASSIQAGDEQYF	TGTGCCAGTAGTATACAAGCGGGAGACGAGCAGTACTTC	TRBV19	TRBJ2-7	TRBD2	.
CASSLSAQPYEQYF	TGTGCCAGCAGCTTGAGTGCGCAACCCTACGAGCAGTACTTC	TRBV7-9	TRBJ2-7	.	once
CAWSADSNQPQHF	TGTGCCTGGAGCGCGGATAGCAATCAGCCCCAGCATTTT	TRBV30	TRBJ1-5	.	few
CASSPGPQGHNYGYTF	TGCGCCAGCAGCCCAGGTCCCCAGGGGCACAACTATGGCTACACCTTC	TRBV4-3	TRBJ1-2	.	few
CASSLHTRRANTEAFF	TGTGCCAGCAGCTTACACACCCGGAGGGCTAACACTGAAGCTTTCTTT	TRBV13	TRBJ1-1	.	.
CASSGADNQPQHF	TGTGCCAGCAGCGGTGCGGATAATCAGCCCCAGCATTTT	TRBV9	TRBJ1-5	.	.
CASSLMTGAHEQYF	TGTGCCAGCAGCTTGATGACAGGGGCCCACGAGCAGTACTTC	TRBV6-5	TRBJ2-7	TRBD1	.
CASSPISRGSEQFF	TGTGCCAGCAGTCCTATAAGCCGGGGTTCGGAGCAGTTCTTC	TRBV27	TRBJ2-1	.	.
CASSLGAGGDTQYF	TGCGCCAGCAGCTTGGGGGCCGGTGGCGATACGCAGTATTTT	TRBV5-1	TRBJ2-3	.	.
CASSVGPRDNNEKLFF	TGTGCCAGCAGCGTAGGCCCCCGGGACAATAACGAAAAACTGTTTTTT	TRBV9	TRBJ1-4	.	.
CSVERSYEQYF	TGCAGCGTTGAGCGTAGTTACGAGCAGTACTTC	TRBV29-1	TRBJ2-7	.	.
CAWGRDTGELFF	TGTGCCTGGGGGCGCGACACCGGGGAGCTGTTTTTT	TRBV30	TRBJ2-2	.	.
CASNMKAGVSDTEAFF	TGTGCCAGTAATATGAAGGCAGGGGTGTCGGACACTGAAGCTTTCTTT	TRBV19	TRBJ1-1	.	.
CASSESGTGKETQYF	TGTGCCAGCAGTGAATCCGGGACAGGGAAAGAGACCCAGTACTTC	TRBV25-1	TRBJ2-5	TRBD1	.
CASRSPASAPSGANVLTF	TGTGCCAGCAGATCCCCAGCCAGCGCGCCCTCTGGGGCCAACGTCCTGACTTTC	TRBV28	TRBJ2-6	.	few
CASRSFGTGQETQYF	TGTGCCAGCAGATCGTTCGGGACAGGGCAAGAGACCCAGTACTTC	TRBV28	TRBJ2-5	TRBD1	.
CASGLWEGREQYF	TGTGCCAGCGGTTTGTGGGAGGGCCGCGAGCAGTACTTC	TRBV28	TRBJ2-7	TRBD2	few
CASSRDSNQPQHF	TGTGCCAGTAGTCGGGATAGCAATCAGCCCCAGCATTTT	TRBV19	TRBJ1-5	.	.
CASLKQGPSYEQYF	TGTGCCAGCCTTAAACAGGGGCCGTCCTACGAGCAGTACTTC	TRBV2	TRBJ2-7	TRBD1	.
CASSLVAVQETQYF	TGTGCCAGCAGCTTGGTGGCAGTCCAAGAGACCCAGTACTTC	TRBV5-6	TRBJ2-5	.	.
CASSQDSLTDQPQHF	TGTGCCAGCAGCCAAGATTCGTTAACGGATCAGCCCCAGCATTTT	TRBV4-2	TRBJ1-5	.	.
CASSLKGVYGYTF	TGTGCCAGCAGCTTAAAGGGGGTATATGGCTACACCTTC	TRBV5-4	TRBJ1-2	.	few
CASSPLAVSSYEQYF	TGTGCCAGCTCACCTCTAGCGGTCAGCTCCTACGAGCAGTACTTC	TRBV18	TRBJ2-7	TRBD2	.
CASSPRTGAGEQYF	TGCGCCAGCAGCCCTCGGACAGGGGCCGGCGAGCAGTACTTC	TRBV5-1	TRBJ2-7	TRBD1	.
CASSRRQGNNQPQHF	TGTGCCAGCAGCAGGCGACAGGGCAACAATCAGCCCCAGCATTTT	TRBV13	TRBJ1-5	TRBD1	.
CASSLEGAAGANVLTF	TGCGCCAGCAGCTTGGAGGGGGCGGCTGGGGCCAACGTCCTGACTTTC	TRBV5-1	TRBJ2-6	TRBD1	.
CAWSGGLAGEQFF	TGTGCCTGGAGTGGGGGACTAGCTGGTGAGCAGTTCTTC	TRBV30	TRBJ2-1	TRBD2	.
CASRGDRSFYEQYF	TGTGCCAGCAGGGGGGACAGGAGTTTCTACGAGCAGTACTTC	TRBV2	TRBJ2-7	TRBD1	.
CATSRDRASGNNEQFF	TGTGCCACCAGCAGAGATAGGGCTAGCGGGAACAATGAGCAGTTCTTC	TRBV15	TRBJ2-1	TRBD2	.
CAWSGHTRGPNTEAFF	TGTGCCTGGAGTGGCCACACCAGGGGACCGAACACTGAAGCTTTCTTT	TRBV30	TRBJ1-1	.	.
CASSAGLAGPTDTQYF	TGTGCCAGCAGTGCCGGACTAGCGGGGCCCACAGATACGCAGTATTTT	TRBV28	TRBJ2-3	TRBD2	.
CASSVFPGHPPKEQYF	TGTGCCAGCAGCGTATTTCCGGGACACCCTCCTAAGGAGCAGTACTTC	TRBV9	TRBJ2-7	.	.
CASSTGTVVTYEQYF	TGTGCCAGCAGCACCGGGACAGTAGTAACCTACGAGCAGTACTTC	TRBV5-5	TRBJ2-7	TRBD1	.
CASNPGLAGGNHEQYF	TGTGCCAGCAACCCGGGACTAGCGGGAGGGAACCACGAGCAGTACTTC	TRBV5-4	TRBJ2-7	TRBD2	.
CASSLTDRNHGLNAQPQHF	TGTGCCAGCAGCTTGACTGACAGGAATCACGGGTTAAACGCTCAGCCCCAGCATTTT	TRBV5-5	TRBJ1-5	.	.
CASSVGSGAYNEQFF	TGTGCCAGCAGCGTAGGGAGCGGTGCCTACAATGAGCAGTTCTTC	TRBV9	TRBJ2-1	.	.
CASSTRGTGANYGYTF	TGTGCCAGTAGCACCCGAGGGACAGGCGCAAACTATGGCTACACCTTC	TRBV13	TRBJ1-2	TRBD1	.
CASSLAHEPSSYEQYF	TGTGCCAGCAGCTTAGCTCACGAGCCGAGCTCCTACGAGCAGTACTTC	TRBV7-8	TRBJ2-7	.	.